This T cell receptor (beta chain) is drawn from a study of blood T cell repertoires in COVID-19. Study details: Spain, Italy and the United States supplied samples that represented acute and convalescent COVID-19. T cells, B-cell-depleted T cells, or PBMCs supplied cDNA or gDNA.

This CDR3 spans 13 amino acids. Germline V CDR1 and CDR2: SGHNT, YYREEE (reference sequence). The V end was cut by 5 bases, the J end by 7 bases, with 15 bases between. As originally analysed: Amplification with reference gene primers provided the estimates of nucleated cell counts. Profiled with immunoSEQ multiplex PCR; TCRdb holds only in-frame clones, not every one. D and trimming come from the DNA, and the V and J calls and clone size come from that table. Of 90,000 to 100,000 clones in the sample, roughly 82% were seen once. The source is a man older than 75 with acute or convalescent COVID-19. The chain combines TRBV5-4 with TRBJ1-2, with D possibly matching TRBD1 (5 bases). Sequencing was performed on peripheral blood. The CDR3 sequence is CASRSDSSGGYTF. The CDR3 coding sequence is TGTGCCAGCAGGTCCGACAGTTCGGGTGGCTACACCTTC.